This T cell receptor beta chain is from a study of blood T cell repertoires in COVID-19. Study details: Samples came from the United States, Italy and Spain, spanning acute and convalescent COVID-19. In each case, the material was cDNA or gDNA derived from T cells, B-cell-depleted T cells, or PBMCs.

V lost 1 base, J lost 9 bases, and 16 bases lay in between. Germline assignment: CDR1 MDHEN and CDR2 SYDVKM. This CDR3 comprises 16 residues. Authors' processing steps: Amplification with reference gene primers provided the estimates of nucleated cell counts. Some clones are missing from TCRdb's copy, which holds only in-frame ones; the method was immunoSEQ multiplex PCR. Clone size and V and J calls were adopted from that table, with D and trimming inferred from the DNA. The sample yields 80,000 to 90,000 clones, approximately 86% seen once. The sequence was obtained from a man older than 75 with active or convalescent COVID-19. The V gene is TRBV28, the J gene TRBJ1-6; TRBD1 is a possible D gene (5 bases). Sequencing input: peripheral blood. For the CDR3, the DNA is TGTGCCAGCAGTTTATCCCCCTCAGGGCGAGTTTCACCCCTCCACTTT. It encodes CASSLSPSGRVSPLHF.